Given below is one TCR beta chain in context. The data were taken from a study of blood T cell repertoires in COVID-19. Study overall: Both acute and convalescent COVID-19 samples were obtained from the United States, Italy and Spain. In each case, the material was cDNA or gDNA derived from T cells, B-cell-depleted T cells, or PBMCs.

This CDR3 is built from 13 residues. Per the germline V gene, CDR1 is SGDLS and CDR2 is YYNGEE. V was clipped by 0 bases and J by 8 bases, with 9 bases between them. As originally analysed: The assay estimated nucleated cells by amplifying reference gene primers. Assay: immunoSEQ multiplex PCR; the TCRdb copy retains only in-frame clones and omits some. V and J calls plus clone size are reproduced from that table; the DNA served to infer D and trimming. The data hold hundreds of thousands of clones, with 75% to 90% observed a single time. The chain combines TRBV9 with TRBJ1-3; D is uncertain. Sequenced sample: peripheral blood. The TCR was taken from a woman younger than 35 with acute or convalescent COVID-19. CDR3 residues: CASSVGTSDTIYF. CDR3 nucleotides: TGTGCCAGCAGCGTAGGCACTTCCGACACCATATATTTT.